These T cell receptor beta chains were read from a single sample in a study of graft-versus-host responses after intestinal transplantation. The protocol was immunoSEQ multiplex PCR, while the TCRdb copy is restricted to in-frame clones and leaves out a portion. The sample lists around 120,000 clones, about 95% occurring once. No antigens are known for them. The input for sequencing was unstimulated CD8+ T cells sorted from spleen or lymph node cells, taken before intestinal transplant. These receptors originate from a human donor who received an intestinal transplant. The CDR3 runs from the conserved cysteine through the conserved F or W. D genes are given only for firm matches.

TRBD1,TRBJ1-2,TRBV4-3,CASSHDERTGLRYGYTF
TRBD2,TRBJ2-1,TRBV19,CASSMTGLAGGGSYNEQFF
.,TRBJ1-5,TRBV10-1,CATPGSRDQPQHF
.,TRBJ2-3,TRBV19,CASSIDTWSGEYTDTQYF
TRBD2,TRBJ2-5,TRBV6-6,CASSYSLLAEETQYF
TRBD1,TRBJ1-3,TRBV5-6,CASSGTASGNTIYF
.,TRBJ1-1,TRBV5-6,CASSSLDRKAFF
.,TRBJ2-3,TRBV10-1,CASSESGRITDTQYF
.,TRBJ2-2,TRBV4-3,CASSQDNTGELFF
.,TRBJ2-1,TRBV6-1,CASTRFSYNEQFF
.,TRBJ1-2,TRBV14,CASSPLILAGGYTF
.,TRBJ2-3,TRBV9,CASSSYSTDTQYF
.,TRBJ2-7,TRBV9,CASSVEAGRTYEQYF
.,TRBJ1-6,TRBV11-2,CASSLRETPLHF
.,TRBJ2-5,TRBV19,CASSIVGGARETQYF
.,TRBJ2-3,TRBV10-2,CASSDLALTDTQYF
TRBD2,TRBJ2-5,TRBV13,CASSLRLSSGPQETQYF
.,TRBJ2-1,TRBV19,CASNPWGDSYNEQFF
.,TRBJ1-1,TRBV4-1,CASSQGIRGETEAFF
.,TRBJ1-5,TRBV4-1,CASSQLSRGRDQPQHF
TRBD2,TRBJ2-7,TRBV13,CASSLGTSGVYEQYF
.,TRBJ2-5,TRBV4-1,CASSQDDHSQETQYF
.,TRBJ2-5,TRBV30,CAWSDEGETQYF
TRBD1,TRBJ1-6,TRBV2,CASSDAGTGNSPLHF
.,TRBJ2-1,TRBV7-2,CASSLVTGVINEQFF
TRBD1,TRBJ1-2,TRBV28,CASSSESGTGGWLGYGYTF
.,TRBJ1-2,TRBV12-1,CASRRQTYGYTF
.,TRBJ1-2,TRBV4-2,CASSQDGQGNGYTF
TRBD1,TRBJ2-5,TRBV28,CASSFRGQETQYF
.,TRBJ2-1,TRBV21-1,CASSKVPKPLVAGGHNEQFF
.,TRBJ2-1,TRBV18,CASSPGQGDGNEQFF
.,TRBJ2-7,TRBV7-8,CASSPGTTTSYEQYF
TRBD1,TRBJ2-1,TRBV9,CASSPWDSSSYNEQFF
.,TRBJ1-2,TRBV18,CASSPGPNYGYTF
.,TRBJ2-7,TRBV19,CASSIGGGTGSSYEQYF
.,.,TRBV10-2,CASSDLGLPSYEQYF